The 2 T cell receptor beta chains below were found in one sample sequenced in a study of beta chain features in type 1 diabetes (dated by TCRdb to the late 2010s). The research as a whole found: A moderate but significant shortening of TCRB CDR3 length was observed in type 1 diabetes patients in all four CD4+ subsets.

Library method: the immunoSEQ multiplex PCR assay. All of the isolated RNA was reverse transcribed with the High Capacity cDNA Reverse Transcription Kit, so expressed TCRB transcripts were sequenced. Held by TCRdb, this immuneACCESS table contains in-frame sequences only and omits some clones. Under half of the omission traces to an unresolved V gene where checked; the cause of the rest is unknown. The sample table holds 250,000 to 300,000 clones, of which about 23% were seen once. The top ten clones comprise around 0.012% of the sample. Antigens of these TCRs are unknown. The source material was naive CD4+ T cells from blood. The cell subset or site label of this sample denotes: true naive CD4+ T cells. The source of these receptors is a woman in her twenties or thirties with type 1 diabetes.

The rearrangement uses TRBV28 and TRBJ1-4; 9 bases line up with TRBD1. The trim removed 6 bases at V and 4 bases at J, leaving 9 bases unmatched. The CDR3 length is 16 residues. Germline V gives CDR1 MDHEN, CDR2 SYDVKM. In DNA, the CDR3 is TGTGCCAGCAGACCACACAGGGGGCGCGGTAATGAAAAACTGTTTTTT. Amino acid sequence: CASRPHRGRGNEKLFF.

The J gene is TRBJ1-2, the V gene TRBV5-4, with TRBD1 matching 8 bases. Germline CDR1 reads SGHNT; CDR2 reads YYREEE (reference sequence). V dropped 2 bases and J dropped 8; count of bases not matched to a gene: 8. The CDR3 runs to 14 residues. The DNA for the CDR3 is TGTGCCAGCAGCTTCTGGACAGGGTATAAGGGCTACACCTTC. Translation gives CASSFWTGYKGYTF.